This T cell receptor (beta chain) emerged from a study of blood T cell repertoires in COVID-19. Across the whole study: COVID-19 samples from acute and convalescent phases originated in the United States, Italy and Spain.

Original methodology: From reference gene primer amplification, estimates of nucleated cell counts were derived. Only in-frame clones appear in the TCRdb table, and some are missing; sequencing was by immunoSEQ multiplex PCR. V, J and clone size are taken as reported in that table, and D and trimming were inferred from the DNA itself. The table has 150,000 or so clones, about 80% seen once. The CDR3 is 15 amino acids. The germline V gene has CDR1 SGHTA and CDR2 FQGTGA. J lost 4 bases, V lost 2 bases, and 7 bases had no gene match. The sample taken for sequencing was peripheral blood. This chain links TRBV7-3 with TRBJ2-7; TRBD1 matches 8 bases. This clonotype was obtained from a human donor in a cohort sampled during active COVID-19. CDR3 sequence (DNA): TGTGCCAGCAGCTTATCAGGGGGCGGCAAATACGAGCAGTACTTC. This gives the protein CASSLSGGGKYEQYF.